The 28 T cell receptor beta chains below come from one sample, sequenced in a study of T cell responses to AZD1222 COVID-19 vaccine. Assay used: immunoSEQ multiplex PCR; TCRdb lists only in-frame clones, some missing. The sample lists under 200,000 clones, 85% to 95% occurring once. Sample: peripheral blood, taken 28 days after the second dose of the MenACWY control vaccine. These receptor sequences come from an adult who received the MenACWY meningococcal vaccine as a control.

This clone was found once. The V call is TRBV27, the J call TRBJ2-1; D is tentatively TRBD1 or TRBD2 (5 bases each). Germline V CDR1 and CDR2: MNHEY, SMNVEV (reference sequence). The length of the CDR3 is 18 residues. The V gene lost 4 bases and the J gene lost 0 bases, with 19 bases spanning the gap. The CDR3, as DNA: TGTGCCAGCAGTTCCCCCGGGGCGGAAGTTAGCTCCTACAATGAGCAGTTCTTC. This codes for CASSSPGAEVSSYNEQFF.

This clone was seen only a few times. The chain uses TRBV5-4 and TRBJ2-7; 7 bases fit TRBD1. The CDR3 length is 15 residues. CDR1 SGHNT and CDR2 YYREEE come from the germline V gene (reference sequence). The trim removed 3 bases at V and 4 bases at J, leaving 10 bases unmatched. Here the CDR3 reads CASSSTGDPQYEQYF. The CDR3 region has the DNA TGTGCCAGCAGCTCAACAGGGGATCCGCAATACGAGCAGTACTTC.

This clone appeared a single time. This rearrangement joins TRBV2 to TRBJ2-3, with unresolved D. CDR1 is SNHLY and CDR2 is FYNNEI in the germline V gene. The CDR3 runs 11 residues. Trimming stripped 9 bases from V and 7 bases from J, with 11 bases between. The CDR3 here is CASLSRNTQYF. CDR3 nucleotides: TGTGCCAGTCTAAGCAGAAATACGCAGTATTTT. The full variable domain, with the rest looked up from reference TRBV2 and TRBJ2-3, is EPEVTQTPSHQVTQMGQEVILRCVPISNHLYFYWYRQILGQKVEFLVSFYNNEISEKSEIFDDQFSVERPDGSNFTLKIRSTKLEDSAMYFCASLSRNTQYFGPGTRLTVL.

The CDR3 sequence: CATPGGVQNLGGRSTEAFF. As DNA, the CDR3 is TGTGCCACCCCAGGTGGTGTTCAGAATCTGGGGGGGAGAAGCACTGAAGCTTTCTTT. The chain combines TRBV19 with TRBJ1-1, with D possibly being TRBD1 (5 bases). CDR1 is LNHDA, CDR2 SQIVND, per germline (reference sequence). Trimming removed 10 bases from V and 4 bases from J, with 34 bases in between. This CDR3 spans 19 amino acids.

The chain is built from TRBV7-9 and TRBJ2-1; D unresolved. The V gene's germline CDR1 is SEHNR and CDR2 FQNEAQ (reference sequence). The CDR3 is 14 residues long. V lost 3 bases and J lost 4, with 10 bases in between. In DNA, the CDR3 is TGTGCCAGCAGCTTGTCTCCGAGGTACAATGAGCAGTTCTTC. Protein sequence: CASSLSPRYNEQFF.

The chain employs TRBV12-5 and TRBJ2-2; the match to TRBD1 covers 11 bases. CDR1 is LGHNT and CDR2 is FRNRAP in the germline V gene. V trimming: 1 base; J trimming: 7 bases; junction bases outside the gene matches: 11. The CDR3 length is 18 residues. CDR3 loop: CASGLARTGGFEVGELFF. The DNA of the CDR3 is TGTGCTAGTGGTTTGGCAAGGACAGGGGGCTTCGAGGTCGGGGAGCTGTTTTTT.

The chain's CDR3 is CASSLDPAGAGNEKLFF. As DNA, the CDR3 is TGCGCCAGCAGCTTGGACCCAGCAGGGGCGGGAAATGAAAAACTGTTTTTT. The genes are TRBV5-1 and TRBJ1-4; D is possibly TRBD1 (6 bases). CDR3 size: 17 residues. Looked up from germline, CDR1 is SGHRS and CDR2 is YFSETQ. The germline V and J ends were trimmed by 0 bases and 5 bases, with 17 bases remaining between them. The full variable domain, in which reference TRBV5-1 and TRBJ1-4 provide the parts outside the CDR3, is KAGVTQTPRYLIKTRGQQVTLSCSPISGHRSVSWYQQTPGQGLQFLFEYFSETQRNKGNFPGRFSGRQFSNSRSEMNVSTLELGDSALYLCASSLDPAGAGNEKLFFGSGTQLSVL.

The chain employs TRBV11-3 and TRBJ2-1; TRBD1 matches 9 bases. With 0 bases clipped from V and 8 bases from J, the junction kept 5 bases outside the gene matches. CDR1 and CDR2 (germline): SGHNT, YENEEA. The CDR3 has 15 amino acids. CDR3 sequence (DNA): TGTGCCAGCAGCTTAGAGGGACAGGGTGGCTATGAGCAGTTCTTC. Protein: CASSLEGQGGYEQFF.

The CDR3 DNA reads as TGTGCCAGCAGTTCGGACAGGGTGCATGGCTACACCTTC. As protein: CASSSDRVHGYTF. The gene calls are TRBV28 and TRBJ1-2; 8 bases map to TRBD1. Looked up from germline, CDR1 is MDHEN and CDR2 is SYDVKM. Trimming took 4 bases from V and 6 from J; bases not matched to a gene: 4. CDR3 size: 13 residues.

This chain joins TRBV6-1 and TRBJ2-2; TRBD2 matches at 7 bases. Germline V gene sequence: CDR1 MNHNS, CDR2 SASEGT. V lost 4 bases, J lost 6 bases, and 11 bases stayed unmatched. This CDR3 has 16 residues. CDR3 amino acids: CASSVRLANTAGELFF. The CDR3 DNA is TGTGCCAGCAGTGTACGACTAGCAAATACCGCCGGGGAGCTGTTTTTT.

The chain is built from TRBV28 and TRBJ2-1; D might be TRBD1 (5 bases). This CDR3 spans 13 amino acids. V shed 1 base and J shed 6 bases, with 7 bases lying between them. The germline gives CDR1 MDHEN, CDR2 SYDVKM. DNA of the CDR3: TGTGCCAGCAGTTTATTAGGGGTCAATGAGCAGTTCTTC. Translation: CASSLLGVNEQFF.

The rearrangement links TRBV6-5 to TRBJ1-5; D uncertain. This CDR3 spans 12 amino acids. The V end was cut by 8 bases, the J end by 5 bases, with 10 bases between. In germline, CDR1 is MNHEY, CDR2 SVGAGI. Here the CDR3 DNA reads TGTGCCAGCTCGGGTGGAGATCAGCCCCAGCATTTT. Its translation: CASSGGDQPQHF.

The gene calls are TRBV5-1 and TRBJ1-2; D is possibly TRBD1 (5 bases). The germline V and J ends were trimmed by 2 bases and 4 bases, with 18 bases remaining between them. CDR1 and CDR2 from the germline V gene are SGHRS and YFSETQ. This CDR3 contains 16 residues. CDR3 DNA: TGCGCCAGCAGCTTCTCATCCCGGGACGGGTTCTATGGCTACACCTTC. Residues: CASSFSSRDGFYGYTF.

The chain couples TRBV4-2 to TRBJ2-1, with a weak D call TRBD2 (6 bases). This CDR3 has 17 residues. V lost 2 bases and J lost 3, with 17 bases in between. Germline V lookup: CDR1 LGHNA, CDR2 YNFKEQ. CDR3 nucleotides: TGTGCCAGCAGCCAAAGGCGAGCGCGGGAACACTACAATGAGCAGTTCTTC. Amino acid sequence: CASSQRRAREHYNEQFF.

The chain joins TRBV25-1 to TRBJ2-1, with 7 positions matching TRBD2. CDR3 length: 16 residues. CDR1 and CDR2 (germline): MGHDK, SYGVNS. V lost 9 bases and J lost 4; bases outside the gene matches: 15. This CDR3 reads CASSPGGSLPYNEQFF. The CDR3 nucleotides read TGTGCCAGTTCCCCCGGGGGGTCCCTCCCTTACAATGAGCAGTTCTTC.

Notes on this clone: The junction departs from the called germline gene at one end, perhaps through a read error. The J gene is TRBJ1-2, the V gene TRBV4-2; the match to TRBD1 covers 7 bases. Germline V CDR1 and CDR2: LGHNA, YNFKEQ. CDR3 length equals 18 residues. CDR3 sequence reads: CASSKDPLRDRSNYGYTF. DNA of the CDR3: TGTGCCAGCAGCAAAGACCCGCTCCGGGACAGATCAAACTATGGCTACACCTTC.

The J gene is TRBJ1-2, the V gene TRBV4-1; D perhaps matches TRBD1 (5 bases). CDR1 and CDR2 from the germline V gene are MGHRA and YSYEKL. CDR3 length: 14 amino acids. Trimming shortened V by 0 bases and J by 8 bases, and 13 bases separated the two germline ends. This chain's CDR3 is CASSQDPAGRGYTF. The CDR3 DNA sequence: TGCGCCAGCAGCCAAGATCCCGCAGGGAGAGGCTACACCTTC.

The chain couples TRBV24-1 to TRBJ1-5, with 8 bases matching TRBD1. The J segment lost 6 bases and the V segment lost 9 bases, leaving 6 bases of the junction unmatched. Germline V gives CDR1 KGHDR, CDR2 SFDVKD. The CDR3 is 13 amino acids. The CDR3, as DNA: TGTGCCACCGGGCAGGGGGCAAGTCAGCCCCAGCATTTT. Residues: CATGQGASQPQHF.

Only one count was recorded for this clone. This chain uses TRBV4-1 with TRBJ2-3, with a weak D call TRBD2 (6 bases). With 0 bases removed from V and 2 bases from J, the gap between germline ends came to 12 bases. CDR1 is MGHRA, CDR2 YSYEKL, per germline. The CDR3 consists of 16 residues. The CDR3 here is CASSQDLAGPTDTQYF. The CDR3 DNA reads TGCGCCAGCAGCCAAGATTTGGCGGGACCCACAGATACGCAGTATTTT.

This clone was seen only a few times. The chain uses TRBV11-3 and TRBJ1-4; 7 bases are shared with TRBD1. J was trimmed by 7 bases and V by 4 bases; bases with no gene match: 3. The V gene's germline CDR1 is SGHNT and CDR2 YENEEA. The CDR3 consists of 13 residues. The CDR3 coding sequence is TGTGCCAGCAGCTCCGGGACAGTTGAAAAACTGTTTTTT. This gives the protein CASSSGTVEKLFF.

The rearrangement uses TRBV6-5 and TRBJ2-1; D is uncertain. This CDR3 has 13 amino acids. V dropped 5 bases and J dropped 8 bases, with 13 bases sitting between them. Germline CDR1 reads MNHEY; CDR2 reads SVGAGI. The CDR3 DNA reads as TGTGCCAGCAGTCGAGCGAGGCCCTATGAGCAGTTCTTC. As protein: CASSRARPYEQFF.

The chain is built from TRBV27 and TRBJ1-5; no clear D gene. CDR3 length: 15 residues. V gave up 6 bases and J gave up 0 bases, with 12 bases separating them. CDR1 and CDR2 from the germline V gene are MNHEY and SMNVEV (reference sequence). CDR3 coding DNA: TGTGCCAGCAGGGGAGCAGCTTCTAGCAATCAGCCCCAGCATTTT. This translates into CASRGAASSNQPQHF.

This chain links TRBV29-1 with TRBJ2-7; a possible D gene is TRBD2 (5 bases). Germline V gene sequence: CDR1 SQVTM, CDR2 ANQGSEA. V gave up 2 bases and J gave up 5 bases, with 13 bases separating them. The CDR3 consists of 13 residues. For the CDR3, the DNA is TGCAGCGTTGAACTTGAGGCGAGGGACGAGCAGTACTTC. Protein sequence: CSVELEARDEQYF.

The chain joins TRBV18 to TRBJ2-5; D is perhaps TRBD1 or TRBD2 (6 bases each). The CDR3 loop spans 17 amino acids. Trimming took off 2 bases at V and 5 bases at J, with 21 bases between the two ends. The germline gives CDR1 KGHSH, CDR2 LQKENI. Here the CDR3 reads CASSPGGHAPGEETQYF. As DNA, the CDR3 is TGTGCCAGCTCACCAGGGGGGCACGCGCCAGGGGAGGAGACCCAGTACTTC.

This chain joins TRBV6-2 or TRBV6-3 and TRBJ1-2; 7 nucleotides match TRBD1. Germline V gene sequence: CDR1 MNHEY, CDR2 SVGEGT. V was pared by 5 bases and J by 8 bases, with 11 bases of the junction left unmatched. This CDR3 comprises 14 residues. The CDR3: CASSPPTGIGGYTF. CDR3 sequence (DNA): TGTGCCAGCAGTCCACCGACAGGGATTGGCGGCTACACCTTC.

The rearrangement uses TRBV6-5 and TRBJ2-5; D possibly corresponds to TRBD2 (6 bases). This CDR3 spans 14 amino acids. The germline gives CDR1 MNHEY, CDR2 SVGAGI. Trimming took 5 bases from V and 2 from J, leaving 12 bases between them. CDR3 DNA sequence: TGTGCCAGCAGTATCGGAGGGTCTCAAGAGACCCAGTACTTC. Residues: CASSIGGSQETQYF.

The chain carries TRBV5-1 and TRBJ2-7; 7 positions agree with TRBD1. V dropped 2 bases and J dropped 5; count of bases not matched to a gene: 4. The germline V gene encodes CDR1 SGHRS and CDR2 YFSETQ. This CDR3 has 13 residues. CDR3 residues: CASSFRGGHEQYF. In DNA form, the CDR3 reads TGCGCCAGCAGCTTTCGAGGGGGCCACGAGCAGTACTTC.

This clone occurred a few times. The chain recombines TRBV5-8 with TRBJ2-1, with D possibly being TRBD2 (6 bases). The CDR3 is made up of 15 amino acids. Per the germline V gene, CDR1 is SGHTS and CDR2 is YDEGEE. V lost 4 bases to trimming and J lost 1 base, with 12 bases between them. The CDR3 region is CASSLGTGSYNEQFF. The CDR3 DNA is TGTGCCAGCAGCCTAGGGACTGGATCCTACAATGAGCAGTTCTTC.